This TCR beta chain derives from a study of molecular identifiers for immune sequencing clone quantification. Background on the study: Replicate experiments took RNA from approximately 20,000 or 100,000 naive CD8 cells, divided it five ways and sequenced four.

Using a CD8+CD4-CCR7+CD45RA+ phenotype, naive CD8 T cells were sorted. With regard to this clonotype: Its antigen remains unidentified.

TCRdb fed the PCR reads into MiXCR, producing one record per CDR3 protein. The table has 300,000 to 400,000 distinct CDR3 sequences, 24% seen once. Germline CDR1 reads SNHLY; CDR2 reads FYNNEI. J was trimmed by 7 bases and V by 2 bases; bases with no gene match: 9. This CDR3 has 15 residues. Study observations and caveats: Clones carrying above 20 RNA copies accounted for over 97% of effector molecules, under 1% in naive cells. A shared barcode on identical TCR molecules could lead to underestimated sizes for highly expanded clones.

The sequenced sample was naive CD8+ T cells from blood, with Jurkat cell RNA spiked in. Subset noted: FACS-sorted CD8+CD4-CCR7+CD45RA+ naive T cells. The TCR originated in a human donor in good health. Some libraries in this study had Jurkat cell RNA spiked in. The V and J genes are TRBV2 and TRBJ2-7; 9 bases fit TRBD1. CDR3 amino acids: CASSEITGGPGEQYF. The CDR3 bases are TGTGCCAGCAGTGAAATCACAGGGGGCCCGGGGGAGCAGTACTTC. The full variable domain, its missing parts supplied by reference TRBV2 and TRBJ2-7, is EPEVTQTPSHQVTQMGQEVILRCVPISNHLYFYWYRQILGQKVEFLVSFYNNEISEKSEIFDDQFSVERPDGSNFTLKIRSTKLEDSAMYFCASSEITGGPGEQYFGPGTRLTVT.